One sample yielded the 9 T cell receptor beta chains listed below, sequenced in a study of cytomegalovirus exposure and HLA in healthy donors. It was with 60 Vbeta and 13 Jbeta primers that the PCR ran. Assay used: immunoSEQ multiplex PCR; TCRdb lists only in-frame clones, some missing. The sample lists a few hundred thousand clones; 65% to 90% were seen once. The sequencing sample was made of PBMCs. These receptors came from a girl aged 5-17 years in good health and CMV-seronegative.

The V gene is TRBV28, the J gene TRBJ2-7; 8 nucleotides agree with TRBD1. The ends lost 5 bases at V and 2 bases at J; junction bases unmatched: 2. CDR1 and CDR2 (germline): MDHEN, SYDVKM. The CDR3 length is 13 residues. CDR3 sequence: CASSPTGAYEQYF. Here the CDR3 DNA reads TGTGCCAGCAGTCCGACAGGGGCCTACGAGCAGTACTTC.

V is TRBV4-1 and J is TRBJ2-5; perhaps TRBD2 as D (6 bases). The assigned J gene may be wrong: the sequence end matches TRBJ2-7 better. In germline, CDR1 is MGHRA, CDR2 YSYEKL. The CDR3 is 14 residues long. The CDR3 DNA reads TGCGCCAGCAGCCAGATAACGGGAGCCGGCGAGCAGTACTTC. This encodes CASSQITGAGEQYF.

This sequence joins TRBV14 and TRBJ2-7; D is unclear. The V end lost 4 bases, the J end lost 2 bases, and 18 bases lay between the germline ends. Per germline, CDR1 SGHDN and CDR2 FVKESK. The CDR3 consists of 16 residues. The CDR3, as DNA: TGTGCCAGCAGCCGACTCCCCGGTTCGTCGGCCTACGAGCAGTACTTC. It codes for CASSRLPGSSAYEQYF.

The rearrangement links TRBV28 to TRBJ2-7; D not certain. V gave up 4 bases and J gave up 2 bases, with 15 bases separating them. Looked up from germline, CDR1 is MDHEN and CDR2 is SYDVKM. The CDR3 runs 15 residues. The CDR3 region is CASSSPPRTAYEQYF. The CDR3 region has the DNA TGTGCCAGCAGTTCCCCCCCCCGAACGGCCTACGAGCAGTACTTC.

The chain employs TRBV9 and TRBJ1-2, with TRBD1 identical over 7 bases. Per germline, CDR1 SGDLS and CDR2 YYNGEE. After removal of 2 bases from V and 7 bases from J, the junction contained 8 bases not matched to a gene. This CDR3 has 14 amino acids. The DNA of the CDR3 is TGTGCCAGCAGCGTGAGACAGGGCTCCGCTGGCTACACCTTC. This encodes CASSVRQGSAGYTF.

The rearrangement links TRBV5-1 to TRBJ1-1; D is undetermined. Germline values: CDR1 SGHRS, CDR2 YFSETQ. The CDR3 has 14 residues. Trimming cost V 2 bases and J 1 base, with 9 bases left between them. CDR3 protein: CASSFPGQNTEAFF. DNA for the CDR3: TGCGCCAGCAGCTTCCCAGGCCAGAACACTGAAGCTTTCTTT.

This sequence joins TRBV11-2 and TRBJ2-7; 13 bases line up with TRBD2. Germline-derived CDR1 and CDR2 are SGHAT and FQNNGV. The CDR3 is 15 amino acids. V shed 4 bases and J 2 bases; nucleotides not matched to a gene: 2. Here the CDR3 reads CASSWTSGGTYEQYF. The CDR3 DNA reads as TGTGCCAGCAGCTGGACTAGCGGGGGAACCTACGAGCAGTACTTC.

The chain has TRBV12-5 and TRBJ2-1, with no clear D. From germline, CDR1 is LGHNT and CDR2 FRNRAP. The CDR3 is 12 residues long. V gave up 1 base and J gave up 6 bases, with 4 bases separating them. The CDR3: CASGLGLNEQFF. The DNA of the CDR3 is TGTGCTAGTGGTTTGGGACTCAATGAGCAGTTCTTC.

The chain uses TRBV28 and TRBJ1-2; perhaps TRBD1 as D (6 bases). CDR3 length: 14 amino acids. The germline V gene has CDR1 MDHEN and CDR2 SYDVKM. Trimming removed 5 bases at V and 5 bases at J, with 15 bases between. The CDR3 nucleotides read TGTGCCAGCAGTCGCGGACAGCGAATTTATGGCTACACCTTC. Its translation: CASSRGQRIYGYTF.